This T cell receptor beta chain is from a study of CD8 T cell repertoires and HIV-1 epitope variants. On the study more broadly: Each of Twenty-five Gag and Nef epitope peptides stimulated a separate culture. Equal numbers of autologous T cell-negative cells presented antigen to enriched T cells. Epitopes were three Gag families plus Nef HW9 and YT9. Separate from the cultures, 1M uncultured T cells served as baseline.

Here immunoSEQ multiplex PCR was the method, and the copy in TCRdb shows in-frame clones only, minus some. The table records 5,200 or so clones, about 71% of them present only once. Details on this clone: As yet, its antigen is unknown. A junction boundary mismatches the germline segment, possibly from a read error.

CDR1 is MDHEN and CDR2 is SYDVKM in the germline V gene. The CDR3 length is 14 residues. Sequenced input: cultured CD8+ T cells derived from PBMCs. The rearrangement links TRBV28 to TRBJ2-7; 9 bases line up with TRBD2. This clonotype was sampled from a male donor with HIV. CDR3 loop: CASRVIAGAEEQYF. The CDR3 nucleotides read TGTGCAAGCAGGGTAATAGCGGGGGCGGAGGAGCAGTACTTC.